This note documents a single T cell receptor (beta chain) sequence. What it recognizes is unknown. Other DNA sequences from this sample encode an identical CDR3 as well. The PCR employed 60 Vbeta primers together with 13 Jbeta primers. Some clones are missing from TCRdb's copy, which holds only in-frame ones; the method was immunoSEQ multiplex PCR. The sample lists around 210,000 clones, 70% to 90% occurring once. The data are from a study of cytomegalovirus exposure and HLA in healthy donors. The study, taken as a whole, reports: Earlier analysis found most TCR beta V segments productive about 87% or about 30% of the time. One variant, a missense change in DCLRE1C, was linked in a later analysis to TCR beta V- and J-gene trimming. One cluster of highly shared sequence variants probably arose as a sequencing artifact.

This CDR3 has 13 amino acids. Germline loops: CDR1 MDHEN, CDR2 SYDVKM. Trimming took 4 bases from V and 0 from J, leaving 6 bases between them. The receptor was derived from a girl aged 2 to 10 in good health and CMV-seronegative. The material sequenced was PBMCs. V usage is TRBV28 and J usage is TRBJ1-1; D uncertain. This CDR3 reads CASSSLMNTEAFF. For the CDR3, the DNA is TGTGCCAGCAGTTCCTTAATGAACACTGAAGCTTTCTTT.